These 31 T cell receptor beta chains came from one sample sequenced in a study of beta chain features in type 1 diabetes (dated by TCRdb to 2017 to 2018). Library generation was performed with the immunoSEQ multiplex PCR assay. The High Capacity cDNA Reverse Transcription Kit was used to reverse transcribe all of the isolated RNA, meaning that expressed TCRB transcripts were what got sequenced. The clones in this table, taken by TCRdb from immuneACCESS, are in-frame only. Not every clone is retained; where verified, under half of the shortfall comes from an unresolved V gene, and the cause of the rest is unknown. The sample records some 400,000 clones, roughly 15% of which are singletons. Approximately 0.019% of the sample is taken by the ten largest. Material for sequencing was naive CD4+ T cells from blood. The cell subset or site label, as the study defines it: true naive CD4+ T cells. Receptors were obtained from a woman younger than 30 in good health.

The rearrangement uses TRBV5-1 and TRBJ1-2, with 9 bases matching TRBD1. CDR1 and CDR2 from the germline V gene are SGHRS and YFSETQ. This CDR3 is built from 15 residues. Trimming cost V 4 bases and J 5 bases; bases outside gene matches: 9. The CDR3 sequence is CASSPGQGREYGYTF. The CDR3 DNA follows: TGCGCCAGCAGCCCCGGACAGGGGCGAGAGTATGGCTACACCTTC.

This clone was found a few times. V gene TRBV5-4 combines with J gene TRBJ1-1, with D unclear. With 1 base removed from V and 1 base from J, the gap between germline ends came to 11 bases. Per germline, CDR1 SGHNT and CDR2 YYREEE (reference sequence). The CDR3 has 15 residues. In nucleotides, the CDR3 is TGTGCCAGCAGCTTGTTCTATGCAGGGAACACTGAAGCTTTCTTT. This translates into CASSLFYAGNTEAFF.

This clone was observed a handful of times. This sequence joins TRBV5-1 and TRBJ1-4; D call uncertain. Trimming removed 1 base from V and 0 bases from J, with 7 bases in between. Per germline, CDR1 SGHRS and CDR2 YFSETQ. The CDR3 covers 15 residues. The DNA of the CDR3 is TGCGCCAGCAGCTTGACAGCCCCAACTAATGAAAAACTGTTTTTT. Protein sequence: CASSLTAPTNEKLFF.

This clone has just a few counts. The chain links TRBV14 to TRBJ1-2; possible D gene TRBD1, 5 bases. The CDR3 extends over 15 amino acids. Germline V CDR1 and CDR2: SGHDN, FVKESK. V was shortened by 2 bases and J by 4 bases, with 14 bases between the two germline ends. In nucleotides, the CDR3 is TGTGCCAGCAGCCAACGGGGGTCGGGTACCTATGGCTACACCTTC. Its translation: CASSQRGSGTYGYTF. Filled out from reference TRBV14 and TRBJ1-2, the complete variable domain reads EAGVTQFPSHSVIEKGQTVTLRCDPISGHDNLYWYRRVMGKEIKFLLHFVKESKQDESGMPNNRFLAERTGGTYSTLKVQPAELEDSGVYFCASSQRGSGTYGYTFGSGTRLTVV.

The V gene is TRBV29-1, the J gene TRBJ2-7, with D hard to call. The CDR3 is 13 residues long. Germline V gene data show CDR1 as SQVTM and CDR2 as ANQGSEA. Trimming removed 4 bases from V and 2 bases from J, with 12 bases in between. The CDR3 here is CSVGTRQTYEQYF. CDR3 nucleotide sequence: TGCAGCGTTGGTACGAGACAAACCTACGAGCAGTACTTC.

The chain joins TRBV7-2 to TRBJ2-4; 8 bases are shared with TRBD1. V dropped 0 bases and J dropped 6; count of bases not matched to a gene: 10. The CDR3 sequence is 17 residues long. Germline V CDR1 and CDR2: SGHTA, FQGNSA. In nucleotides, the CDR3 is TGTGCCAGCAGCTTAGCCAGGACCAGGGGGCCCGGAAACATTCAGTACTTC. This codes for CASSLARTRGPGNIQYF.

The chain links TRBV30 to TRBJ1-4; D unclear. With 2 bases removed from V and 5 bases from J, the gap between germline ends came to 15 bases. Germline lookup yields CDR1 GTSNPN and CDR2 SVGIG (reference sequence). CDR3 length: 15 residues. This CDR3 is CAWSNLVAENEKLFF. The CDR3 DNA sequence: TGTGCCTGGAGTAACTTAGTGGCGGAAAATGAAAAACTGTTTTTT.

The table lists this clone with a few counts. The chain has TRBV7-3 and TRBJ2-2; 10 nucleotides align to TRBD1. Trimming at V came to 2 bases and at J to 5 bases, leaving 2 bases not matched to a gene. The CDR3 spans 15 residues. Germline loops: CDR1 SGHTA, CDR2 FQGTGA. The CDR3 DNA reads as TGTGCCAGCAGCTTAGACAGGGGGCCAACCGGGGAGCTGTTTTTT. As protein: CASSLDRGPTGELFF. Full variable domain (missing parts from reference TRBV7-3 and TRBJ2-2): GAGVSQTPSNKVTEKGKYVELRCDPISGHTALYWYRQSLGQGPEFLIYFQGTGAADDSGLPNDRFFAVRPEGSVSTLKIQRTERGDSAVYLCASSLDRGPTGELFFGEGSRLTVL.

This clone was recorded a few times. The chain combines TRBV7-2 with TRBJ1-2; TRBD1 is a possible D gene (6 bases). Germline CDR1 and CDR2: SGHTA and FQGNSA. The CDR3 loop spans 16 amino acids. The V end was cut by 3 bases, the J end by 3 bases, with 17 bases between. The CDR3 DNA reads TGTGCCAGCAGCTTTCGCGCTCGGGACACAGACTATGGCTACACCTTC. Protein product: CASSFRARDTDYGYTF.

This clone was counted only a few times. This sequence joins TRBV7-8 and TRBJ2-7; 10 nucleotides align to TRBD2. In germline, CDR1 is SGHVS, CDR2 FQNEAQ. The CDR3 has 15 amino acids. The J segment lost 2 bases and the V segment lost 1 base, leaving 2 bases of the junction unmatched. The DNA for the CDR3 is TGTGCCAGCAGCTTAGGTCTAGCGGGGGCCTACGAGCAGTACTTC. It codes for CASSLGLAGAYEQYF.

This chain links TRBV5-5 with TRBJ2-7; 7 bases line up with TRBD2. This CDR3 has 15 residues. The V gene end was trimmed by 4 bases and the J gene end by 5 bases; junction bases not matched to a gene: 12. Germline loops: CDR1 SGHKS, CDR2 YYEKEE (reference sequence). This CDR3 is CASSLMTSFRDEQYF. In DNA, the CDR3 is TGTGCCAGCAGCCTCATGACTAGCTTTCGCGACGAGCAGTACTTC.

This clone was seen more than once but under ten times. The chain uses TRBV29-1 and TRBJ2-7, with 11 nucleotides matching TRBD2. Germline V CDR1 and CDR2: SQVTM, ANQGSEA. The CDR3 covers 15 residues. The junction had 9 bases not matched to a gene; V was cut back by 6 bases and J by 2 bases. CDR3 in amino acids: CSVSSLAGGAYEQYF. Written as DNA, the CDR3 is TGCAGCGTATCAAGTCTAGCGGGAGGTGCCTACGAGCAGTACTTC.

This clone turned up a few times. The chain is built from TRBV5-1 and TRBJ1-2; TRBD1 aligns across 11 bases. This CDR3 spans 17 amino acids. J was trimmed by 6 bases and V by 3 bases; bases with no gene match: 13. From germline, CDR1 is SGHRS and CDR2 YFSETQ. The CDR3 sequence: CASSSTLDRGRRHGYTF. CDR3 nucleotides: TGCGCCAGCAGCTCAACCCTGGACAGGGGGCGCAGGCATGGCTACACCTTC.

This clone has more than one count but fewer than ten. This chain joins TRBV30 and TRBJ2-7; perhaps TRBD2 as D (5 bases). The V gene's germline CDR1 is GTSNPN and CDR2 SVGIG (reference sequence). The CDR3 spans 11 residues. Trimming stripped 1 base from V and 7 bases from J, with 8 bases between. CDR3 sequence (DNA): TGTGCCTGGAGTGACACGGGAGAGCAGTACTTC. Translated, it gives CAWSDTGEQYF.

This clone was counted a few times. The chain uses TRBV11-2 and TRBJ2-7; possible D gene TRBD2, 6 bases. CDR3 length equals 15 residues. The V end was cut by 5 bases, the J end by 5 bases, with 19 bases between. Germline V CDR1 and CDR2: SGHAT, FQNNGV. This CDR3 is CASSRGRDGGNEQYF. CDR3 nucleotides: TGTGCCAGCAGCCGGGGAAGGGATGGCGGGAACGAGCAGTACTTC.

Only a few counts were recorded for this clone. The chain combines TRBV5-4 with TRBJ2-7, with D maybe TRBD2 (6 bases). In germline, CDR1 is SGHNT, CDR2 YYREEE (reference sequence). CDR3 length: 14 residues. V was trimmed by 4 bases and J by 3 bases, leaving 14 bases between them. CDR3 nucleotides: TGTGCCAGCAGCGCCTATAGCGGAAGCTACGAGCAGTACTTC. Its translation: CASSAYSGSYEQYF.

V is TRBV5-1 and J is TRBJ2-2, with TRBD2 matching over 14 bases. Germline V gene data show CDR1 as SGHRS and CDR2 as YFSETQ. V shed 4 bases and J 4 bases; nucleotides not matched to a gene: 3. The CDR3 totals 16 residues. The CDR3 is CASSAGLAGATGELFF. DNA for the CDR3: TGCGCCAGCAGCGCGGGACTAGCGGGAGCCACCGGGGAGCTGTTTTTT. The full variable domain, rest sourced from reference TRBV5-1 and TRBJ2-2, is KAGVTQTPRYLIKTRGQQVTLSCSPISGHRSVSWYQQTPGQGLQFLFEYFSETQRNKGNFPGRFSGRQFSNSRSEMNVSTLELGDSALYLCASSAGLAGATGELFFGEGSRLTVL.

This chain links TRBV7-2 with TRBJ1-1, with 9 positions matching TRBD1. CDR3 length equals 15 residues. V shed 4 bases and J 6 bases; nucleotides not matched to a gene: 9. Per the germline V gene, CDR1 is SGHTA and CDR2 is FQGNSA. CDR3 loop: CASSSRTGARAEAFF. The DNA of the CDR3 is TGTGCCAGCAGCTCCCGGACAGGGGCGAGGGCTGAAGCTTTCTTT.

This clone has a handful of counts. V and J are TRBV28 and TRBJ2-7; 7 positions match TRBD2. The V segment lost 5 bases and the J segment 6 bases; nucleotides outside the gene matches: 4. CDR1 MDHEN and CDR2 SYDVKM come from the germline V gene. This CDR3 has 12 residues. CDR3 region: CASSVTSREQYF. The CDR3 DNA reads as TGTGCCAGCAGTGTGACTAGCCGCGAGCAGTACTTC. The full variable domain, with the rest looked up from reference TRBV28 and TRBJ2-7, is DVKVTQSSRYLVKRTGEKVFLECVQDMDHENMFWYRQDPGLGLRLIYFSYDVKMKEKGDIPEGYSVSREKKERFSLILESASTNQTSMYLCASSVTSREQYFGPGTRLTVT.

V gene TRBV28 combines with J gene TRBJ2-1; D is possibly TRBD1 (7 bases). Germline V CDR1 and CDR2: MDHEN, SYDVKM. V was clipped by 6 bases and J by 0 bases, with 12 bases between them. This CDR3 is 15 amino acids long. In DNA, the CDR3 is TGTGCCAGCAGCAGACAGGGAGGCTCCTACAATGAGCAGTTCTTC. It translates to CASSRQGGSYNEQFF.

This clone has more than one count but fewer than ten. The V gene is TRBV30, the J gene TRBJ1-5, with D uncertain. The CDR3 is 13 amino acids. Germline V gene sequence: CDR1 GTSNPN, CDR2 SVGIG (reference sequence). V gave up 2 bases and J gave up 4 bases, with 9 bases separating them. The CDR3 DNA is TGTGCCTGGAGTCCTTCTTTAAATCAGCCCCAGCATTTT. It yields the protein CAWSPSLNQPQHF.

The chain uses TRBV7-8 and TRBJ1-2; 8 nucleotides align to TRBD1. The CDR3 has 13 amino acids. The trim removed 3 bases at V and 7 bases at J, leaving 4 bases unmatched. Germline-derived CDR1 and CDR2 are SGHVS and FQNEAQ. CDR3 sequence (DNA): TGTGCCAGCAGCTTCGCCGACAGGGGTGGCTACACCTTC. Translating gives CASSFADRGGYTF.

The chain carries TRBV10-3 and TRBJ2-3, with 7 bases matching TRBD2. V gave up 0 bases and J gave up 4 bases; unmatched junction bases: 10. Germline V lookup: CDR1 ENHRY, CDR2 SYGVKD. The CDR3 spans 17 residues. The CDR3 sequence is CAISESGLEYLADTQYF. The CDR3 coding sequence is TGTGCCATCAGTGAGTCTGGACTAGAGTATCTCGCAGATACGCAGTATTTT.

This clone was observed a few times. This chain uses TRBV4-3 with TRBJ2-4; 10 bases agree with TRBD1. The trim removed 2 bases at V and 5 bases at J, leaving 6 bases unmatched. Germline V gene lookup returns CDR1 LGHNA and CDR2 YSLEER. The CDR3 extends over 16 amino acids. CDR3 loop: CASSQTGTGDQNIQYF. The CDR3 region has the DNA TGCGCCAGCAGCCAAACCGGGACAGGGGACCAAAACATTCAGTACTTC.

V gene TRBV5-4 combines with J gene TRBJ2-1, with 7 bases identical to TRBD2. V was clipped by 4 bases and J by 4 bases; unmatched bases: 8. CDR3 size: 15 residues. CDR1 is SGHNT, CDR2 YYREEE, per germline (reference sequence). The CDR3 loop is CASSVASGNYNEQFF. The CDR3 DNA follows: TGTGCCAGCAGCGTAGCTAGCGGAAATTACAATGAGCAGTTCTTC. Full variable domain (remainder filled in from reference TRBV5-4 and TRBJ2-1): ETGVTQSPTHLIKTRGQQVTLRCSSQSGHNTVSWYQQALGQGPQFIFQYYREEENGRGNFPPRFSGLQFPNYSSELNVNALELDDSALYLCASSVASGNYNEQFFGPGTRLTVL.

This clone was seen a few times. The V gene is TRBV14, the J gene TRBJ2-7; the match to TRBD2 covers 12 bases. Germline-derived CDR1 and CDR2 are SGHDN and FVKESK. The V and J ends lost 4 bases and 6 bases, in that order; junction bases with no gene match: 4. CDR3 length equals 14 residues. CDR3 sequence (DNA): TGTGCCAGCAGCCCGAGGACTAGCGGGACCGAGCAGTACTTC. Its protein product is CASSPRTSGTEQYF.

V and J are TRBV28 and TRBJ2-7, with TRBD1 matching 9 bases. Per germline, CDR1 MDHEN and CDR2 SYDVKM. The CDR3 consists of 15 residues. V dropped 2 bases and J dropped 6; count of bases not matched to a gene: 8. The CDR3 sequence: CASSLPGQGTGEQYF. The CDR3 DNA is TGTGCCAGCAGTTTACCGGGACAGGGAACAGGCGAGCAGTACTTC.

This clone was detected a few times. The chain carries TRBV5-4 and TRBJ2-7; D might be TRBD1 (6 bases). V was cut by 0 bases and J by 5 bases, with 15 bases left in between. Per the germline V gene, CDR1 is SGHNT and CDR2 is YYREEE (reference sequence). This CDR3 spans 15 amino acids. The CDR3: CASSLAHRVSNEQYF. CDR3 DNA sequence: TGTGCCAGCAGCTTGGCCCACAGGGTATCCAACGAGCAGTACTTC. The full variable domain, rest sourced from reference TRBV5-4 and TRBJ2-7, is ETGVTQSPTHLIKTRGQQVTLRCSSQSGHNTVSWYQQALGQGPQFIFQYYREEENGRGNFPPRFSGLQFPNYSSELNVNALELDDSALYLCASSLAHRVSNEQYFGPGTRLTVT.

This clone was recorded a few times. The chain carries TRBV2 and TRBJ1-1; 8 nucleotides agree with TRBD1. With 7 bases clipped from V and 0 bases from J, the junction kept 7 bases outside the gene matches. The CDR3 consists of 15 residues. Germline V lookup: CDR1 SNHLY, CDR2 FYNNEI. The CDR3 here is CASTGQDLMNTEAFF. In DNA, the CDR3 is TGTGCCAGCACGGGACAGGACCTCATGAACACTGAAGCTTTCTTT.

In its sample, this clone was seen a few times. The chain links TRBV30 to TRBJ1-1; no definite D call. The V gene lost 8 bases and the J gene lost 2 bases, with 12 bases spanning the gap. This CDR3 comprises 12 residues. Germline V gene sequence: CDR1 GTSNPN, CDR2 SVGIG (reference sequence). The CDR3 nucleotides read TGTGCCCTGAACAGACGAAACACTGAAGCTTTCTTT. Its protein product is CALNRRNTEAFF.

V and J are TRBV7-2 and TRBJ2-3; 13 nucleotides line up with TRBD2. In germline, CDR1 is SGHTA, CDR2 FQGNSA. CDR3 length: 16 amino acids. V shed 5 bases, J shed 3 bases, and the junction held 5 bases outside the gene matches. The DNA of the CDR3 is TGTGCCAGCAGCCAAGGACTAGCGGGGGCTACAGATACGCAGTATTTT. Translating it yields CASSQGLAGATDTQYF.